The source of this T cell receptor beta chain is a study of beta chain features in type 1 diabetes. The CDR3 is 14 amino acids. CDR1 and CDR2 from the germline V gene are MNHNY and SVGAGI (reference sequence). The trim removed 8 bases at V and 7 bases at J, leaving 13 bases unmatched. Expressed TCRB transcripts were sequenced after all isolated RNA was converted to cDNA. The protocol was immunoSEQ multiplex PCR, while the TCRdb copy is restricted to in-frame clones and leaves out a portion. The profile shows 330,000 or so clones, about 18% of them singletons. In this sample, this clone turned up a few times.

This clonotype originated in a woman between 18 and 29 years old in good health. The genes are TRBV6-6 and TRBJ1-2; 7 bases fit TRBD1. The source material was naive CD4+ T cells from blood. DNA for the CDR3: TGTGCCAGCCGAGCTCACAGGGGTGGCGGTGGCTACACCTTC. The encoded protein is CASRAHRGGGGYTF.